This TCR beta chain was retrieved from a study of blood T cell repertoires in COVID-19. Study details: Samples came from the United States, Italy and Spain, spanning acute and convalescent COVID-19.

Libraries were prepared by immunoSEQ multiplex PCR; TCRdb keeps only in-frame clonotypes and omits some of them. This sample has about 370,000 clones, with just under 90% found just once. For recovered donors of Cohort 3, there were two negative PCRs, clearance, or symptom resolution. This TCR was sampled from a woman aged 25 to 39 who had recovered from COVID-19. Sequences were obtained from PBMCs or T cells enriched from blood (not recorded which).

CDR3 nucleotides: TGTGCCAGCAGCCCGGGACAGTCTATTTATGGCTACACCTTC. Its translation: CASSPGQSIYGYTF. This chain connects TRBV2 to TRBJ1-2, with 7 bases fitting TRBD1. V lost 6 bases, J lost 5 bases, and 9 bases stayed unmatched. This CDR3 comprises 14 residues. Germline V CDR1 and CDR2: SNHLY, FYNNEI.